The 9 T cell receptor beta chains presented below share a single source sample, sequenced in a study of control samples from healthy donors and cancer patients. TCRdb's table, derived via immunoSEQ multiplex PCR, lists solely in-frame clones and lacks some. The sample has around 110,000 clones, approximately 90% seen once. Sequenced material: blood. The receptors come from a woman between 65 and 79 years old in good health.

The chain employs TRBV11-3 and TRBJ2-1; no clear D gene. Germline V gene data show CDR1 as SGHNT and CDR2 as YENEEA. There are 12 residues in the CDR3. The ends were cut back, 4 bases at V and 9 bases at J, with 10 bases in the middle. The CDR3: CASSYLGSEQFF. For the CDR3, the DNA is TGTGCCAGCAGCTACCTCGGAAGTGAGCAGTTCTTC.

Only one count was recorded for this clone. The chain employs TRBV3-1 (or the pseudogene TRBV3-2) and TRBJ2-3; D gene unclear. Germline-derived CDR1 and CDR2 are LGHDT and YNNKEL (reference sequence). Deletions cut 0 bases from V and 9 bases from J, with 7 bases between. This CDR3 is built from 12 residues. CDR3 residues: CASSQDTATQYF. The CDR3 DNA reads as TGTGCCAGCAGCCAAGATACGGCCACGCAGTATTTT.

This clone was seen just once. This chain links TRBV7-8 with TRBJ2-7; TRBD2 agrees at 7 bases. The CDR3 runs 13 residues. Trimming cost V 2 bases and J 6 bases; bases outside gene matches: 4. Germline-derived CDR1 and CDR2 are SGHVS and FQNEAQ. The CDR3 reads CASSLNPGGEQYF. The DNA for the CDR3 is TGTGCCAGCAGCTTAAACCCGGGGGGCGAGCAGTACTTC.

The CDR3 spells CASSQGGVALAGATTDTQYF. The CDR3 bases are TGTGCCAGCAGCCAAGGTGGAGTGGCACTAGCGGGGGCTACCACAGATACGCAGTATTTT. The chain joins TRBV3-1 (or the pseudogene TRBV3-2) to TRBJ2-3; 11 nucleotides line up with TRBD2. The CDR3 spans 20 residues. V trimming: 1 base; J trimming: 2 bases; junction bases outside the gene matches: 14. CDR1 LGHDT and CDR2 YNNKEL come from the germline V gene (reference sequence).

This clone has just one count. The chain combines TRBV6-2 or TRBV6-3 with TRBJ1-4, with TRBD1 matching over 11 bases. Germline CDR1 reads MNHEY; CDR2 reads SVGEGT. The CDR3 loop spans 17 amino acids. V gave up 2 bases and J gave up 5 bases; unmatched junction bases: 7. CDR3 protein: CASSYVGQGASNEKLFF. CDR3 DNA: TGTGCCAGCAGTTACGTTGGACAGGGGGCGTCGAATGAAAAACTGTTTTTT.

V and J are TRBV28 and TRBJ1-6; D ambiguous. This CDR3 has 12 residues. V was cut by 5 bases and J by 13 bases, with 12 bases left in between. The germline CDR1 and CDR2 sequences are MDHEN and SYDVKM. CDR3 residues: CASSAPLGPLHF. For the CDR3, the DNA is TGTGCCAGCAGTGCTCCCTTGGGGCCCCTCCACTTT.

V is TRBV6-5 and J is TRBJ1-1; D remains unclear. The CDR3 consists of 12 residues. CDR1 and CDR2 from the germline V gene are MNHEY and SVGAGI. V lost 8 bases and J lost 1, with 8 bases in between. CDR3 DNA: TGTGCCAGCCCTCTTCAGAACACTGAAGCTTTCTTT. This encodes CASPLQNTEAFF.

The chain links TRBV6-5 to TRBJ1-5; D is unclear. The germline CDR1 and CDR2 sequences are MNHEY and SVGAGI. CDR3 length: 12 amino acids. The ends were cut back, 5 bases at V and 6 bases at J, with 8 bases in the middle. CDR3 residues: CASSRSVQPQHF. The CDR3, as DNA: TGTGCCAGCAGTCGGAGTGTTCAGCCCCAGCATTTT.

The chain combines TRBV5-6 with TRBJ1-5; D unclear. Trimming removed 4 bases at V and 9 bases at J, with 17 bases between. The CDR3 has 14 residues. The V gene's germline CDR1 is SGHDT and CDR2 YYEEEE. CDR3 sequence (DNA): TGTGCCAGCAGCCTCCGGCTGGGTTCGGGGCCCCAGCATTTT. Protein sequence: CASSLRLGSGPQHF.